The present entry profiles one TCR beta chain with its context. This record belongs to a study of blood T cell repertoires in COVID-19. About the research overall: Spain, Italy and the United States supplied samples that represented acute and convalescent COVID-19. PBMCs, B-cell-depleted T cells, or T cells were the source of the cDNA or gDNA that made up the material.

V shed 5 bases and J 3 bases; nucleotides not matched to a gene: 4. The CDR3 sequence is 14 residues long. Germline CDR1 is SGHRS and CDR2 is YFSETQ. In the authors' workflow: It was from reference gene primer amplification that nucleated cell counts were estimated. Data came from immunoSEQ multiplex PCR; TCRdb stores just in-frame clones and leaves some out. The D gene and trimming were derived from the DNA, and the V and J assignments and clone size from that table. The table lists about 36,000 clones, roughly four fifths of them singletons. The sequence derives from a human donor in a cohort sampled during active or convalescent COVID-19. The donor label of this sample is uncertain. V and J are TRBV5-1 and TRBJ1-4; TRBD1 aligns across 7 bases. Sequenced input: peripheral blood. The DNA of the CDR3 is TGCGCCAGCAGAACGGGACAGCCTAATGAAAAACTGTTTTTT. This encodes CASRTGQPNEKLFF.